This T cell receptor (beta chain) was observed in a study of T cells after yellow fever vaccination. A single record per CDR3 protein comes from TCRdb applying MiXCR to the 5' RACE reads. The sample contains about 400,000 distinct CDR3 sequences, more than 9% of which appear only once. This clonotype was detected many times. Its antigen is as yet unknown. Findings and caveats of the study: Secondary responses were weaker yet peaked faster, day 5 versus 15.

CDR1 is MNHNS, CDR2 SASEGT, per germline. CDR3 length: 15 amino acids. The trim removed 6 bases at V and 4 bases at J, leaving 5 bases unmatched. The clonotype comes from a man aged 18-30 years who received the YFV17D yellow fever vaccine. The rearrangement links TRBV6-1 to TRBJ2-6; 8 nucleotides align to TRBD1. The source material was PBMCs, sampled on the day of the first yellow fever vaccination. Here the CDR3 reads CASSRTGSGANVLTF. The CDR3 DNA reads as TGTGCCAGCAGCCGGACAGGGTCCGGGGCCAACGTCCTGACTTTC.